The T cell receptor (beta chain) described here comes from a study of cytomegalovirus exposure and HLA in healthy donors. It was with 60 Vbeta and 13 Jbeta primers that the PCR ran. The protocol was immunoSEQ multiplex PCR, while the TCRdb copy is restricted to in-frame clones and leaves out a portion. The data contain approximately 150,000 clones, 87% of them seen just once; the ten biggest clones take up around 0.85%. The CDR3 length is 14 residues. The ends lost 6 bases at V and 1 base at J; junction bases unmatched: 3. The germline CDR1 and CDR2 sequences are SNHLY and FYNNEI. This clone has just one count.

Sequencing used PBMCs. The chain carries TRBV2 and TRBJ1-5, with 7 bases lining up with TRBD1. This receptor was identified in a woman in her twenties or thirties in good health and CMV-seronegative. This CDR3 reads CASSAGQSNQPQHF. The CDR3 nucleotides are TGTGCCAGCAGCGCGGGACAGAGCAATCAGCCCCAGCATTTT.